These T cell receptor beta chains were read from a single sample in a study of cytomegalovirus exposure and HLA in healthy donors. Measured with immunoSEQ multiplex PCR; TCRdb has only the in-frame clones, and not every one. The table includes some 110,000 clones, under 80% detected once. Sequenced sample: PBMCs. These receptors were collected from a man aged 55 to 70 in good health and CMV-seronegative. Both conserved end residues are part of each CDR3. Each record gives: V gene, J gene, CDR3 protein.

>TRBV6-6|TRBJ2-1
CASSSSSLAAEQFF
>TRBV7-2|TRBJ2-7
CASLPRARGYEQYF
>TRBV19|TRBJ2-2
CASSKDLATGGGSGELFF
>TRBV28|TRBJ1-5
CASTSEGTGGTNQPQHF
>TRBV4-1|TRBJ1-1
CAGSPREELNTEAFF
>TRBV10-3|TRBJ2-5
CAISDGEETQYF
>TRBV6-1|TRBJ1-2
CASSEGTGTGGESYGYTF
>TRBV10-3|TRBJ2-3
CAIGTSGGAGDTQYF
>TRBV28|TRBJ2-1
CASRKPPDRGLINEQFF
>TRBV21-1|TRBJ1-5
CARFLSSGTNYSNQPQHF
>TRBV25-1|TRBJ2-3
CASSKRINSSTDTQYF
>TRBV4-3|TRBJ1-4
CASSQEFTGFNEKLFF
>TRBV5-1|TRBJ1-2
CASSPSRAGNYRVIYGYTF
>TRBV2|TRBJ1-5
CASSGGRWGQPQHF
>TRBV28|TRBJ2-3
CASSLRGYTQYF
>TRBV7-2|TRBJ1-1
CASSPLFTEAFF
>TRBV18|TRBJ1-5
CASSLTGPGGGNQPQHF
>TRBV6-5|TRBJ2-2
CASGSLLQGYGELFF
>TRBV7-9|TRBJ1-1
CASSLSGHGAFF
>TRBV28|TRBJ2-1
CASSRGGPEKNEQFF
>TRBV7-2|TRBJ1-6
CASSLGLRSSSYNSPLHF
>TRBV29-1|TRBJ2-5
CSVHIGTGSLYFGQETQYF
>TRBV7-2|TRBJ1-1
CASSLGARQNTEAFF
>TRBV18|TRBJ2-1
CASSRVYGGVLGQFF
>TRBV7-2|TRBJ2-3
CASSLGSRSSTDTQYF
>TRBV7-9|TRBJ2-7
CASSLSTGQGPEYF
>TRBV7-2|.
CASSARDRGRGEQYF
>TRBV4-1|TRBJ2-5
CASSAGAVGQETQYF
>TRBV28|TRBJ1-2
CASRDRGGYTF
>TRBV6-1|TRBJ1-1
CASSVPTGAAFF
>TRBV5-4|TRBJ2-7
CASSLGGLAGVYEQYF
>TRBV7-3|TRBJ1-6
CASSQTTGSSSPLHF
>TRBV5-1|TRBJ1-1
CASSLVVESTEAFF
>TRBV7-9|TRBJ2-5
CASSAGTGFQETQYF
>TRBV5-1|TRBJ1-4
CASSLDPSTNEKLFF
>TRBV5-4|TRBJ2-3
CASSYGVSGETSTDTQYF
>TRBV29-1|TRBJ2-3
CSVPTAGGSDTQYF
>TRBV5-8|TRBJ1-2
CASSRRTGDYGYTF
>TRBV7-2|TRBJ1-5
CASSPTGFSAQPQHF
>TRBV7-8|TRBJ2-5
CASSPSGQGGGETQYF
>TRBV7-9|TRBJ2-1
CASSLVSLSNEQFF
>TRBV7-2|TRBJ1-3
CASSPGQGGFFRGNTIYF
>TRBV9|TRBJ1-1
CASSVEWGQNTEAFF
>TRBV19|TRBJ2-3
CASSIWSGGTDTQYF
>TRBV29-1|TRBJ2-1
CSVVRRQKTYNEQFF
>TRBV28|TRBJ1-1
CASSGPLSMNTEAFF